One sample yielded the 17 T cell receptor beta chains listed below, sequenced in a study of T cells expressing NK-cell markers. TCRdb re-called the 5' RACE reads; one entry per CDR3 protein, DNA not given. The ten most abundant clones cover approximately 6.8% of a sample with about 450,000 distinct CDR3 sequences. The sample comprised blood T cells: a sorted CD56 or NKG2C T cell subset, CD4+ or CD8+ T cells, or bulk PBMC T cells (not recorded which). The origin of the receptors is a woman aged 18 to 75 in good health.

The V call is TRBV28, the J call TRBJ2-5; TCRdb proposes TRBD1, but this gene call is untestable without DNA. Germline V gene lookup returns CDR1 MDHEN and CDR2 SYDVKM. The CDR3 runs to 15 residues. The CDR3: CASSLGQDPFGTQYF.

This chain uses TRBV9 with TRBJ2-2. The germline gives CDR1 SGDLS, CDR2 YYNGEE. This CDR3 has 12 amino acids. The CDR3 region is CASSVVNGELFF.

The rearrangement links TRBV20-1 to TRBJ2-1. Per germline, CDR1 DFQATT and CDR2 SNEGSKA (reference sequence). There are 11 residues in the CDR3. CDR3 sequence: CSAKSVNEQFF.

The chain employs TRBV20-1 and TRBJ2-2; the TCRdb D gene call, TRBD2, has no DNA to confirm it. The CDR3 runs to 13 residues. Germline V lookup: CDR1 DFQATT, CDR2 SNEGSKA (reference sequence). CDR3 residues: CSGAGGRTGELFF.

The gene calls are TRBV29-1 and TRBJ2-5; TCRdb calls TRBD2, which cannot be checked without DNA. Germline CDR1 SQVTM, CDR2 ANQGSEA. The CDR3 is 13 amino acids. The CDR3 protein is CSVRSGTQETQYF.

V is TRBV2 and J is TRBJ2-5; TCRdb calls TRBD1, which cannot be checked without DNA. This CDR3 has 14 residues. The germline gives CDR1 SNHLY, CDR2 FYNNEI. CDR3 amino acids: CASSGQGVIETQYF.

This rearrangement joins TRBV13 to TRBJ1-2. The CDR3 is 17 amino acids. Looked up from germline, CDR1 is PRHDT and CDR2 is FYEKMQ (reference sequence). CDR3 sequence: CASSLGGHVRNYYGYTF.

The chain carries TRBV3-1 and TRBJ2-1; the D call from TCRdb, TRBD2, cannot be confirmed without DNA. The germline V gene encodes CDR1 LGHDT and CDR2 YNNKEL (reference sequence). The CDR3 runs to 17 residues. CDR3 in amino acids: CASSQVGRLASVHEQFF.

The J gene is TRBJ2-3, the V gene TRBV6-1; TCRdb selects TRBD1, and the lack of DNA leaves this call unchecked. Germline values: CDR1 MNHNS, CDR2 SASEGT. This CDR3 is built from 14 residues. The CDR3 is CASRRPGGTDTQYF.

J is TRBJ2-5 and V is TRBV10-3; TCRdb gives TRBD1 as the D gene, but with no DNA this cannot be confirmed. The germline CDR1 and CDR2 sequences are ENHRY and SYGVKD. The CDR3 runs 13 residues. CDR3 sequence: CAISLTGQETQYF.

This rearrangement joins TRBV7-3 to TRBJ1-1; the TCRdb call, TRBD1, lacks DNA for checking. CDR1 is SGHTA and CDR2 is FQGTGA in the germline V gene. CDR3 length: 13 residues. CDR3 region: CASSPGTNTEAFF.

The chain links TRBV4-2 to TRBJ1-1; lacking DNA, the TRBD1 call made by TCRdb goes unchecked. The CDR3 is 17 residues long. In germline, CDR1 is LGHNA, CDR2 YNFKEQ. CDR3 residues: CASSPQGKGILNTEAFF.

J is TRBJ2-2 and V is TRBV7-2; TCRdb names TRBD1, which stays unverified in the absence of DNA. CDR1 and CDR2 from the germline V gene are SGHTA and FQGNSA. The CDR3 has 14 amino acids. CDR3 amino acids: CASSNRGGGGELFF.

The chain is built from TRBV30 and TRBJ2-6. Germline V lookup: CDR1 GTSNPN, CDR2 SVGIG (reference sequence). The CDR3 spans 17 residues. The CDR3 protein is CAWSATPSYSGANVLTF.

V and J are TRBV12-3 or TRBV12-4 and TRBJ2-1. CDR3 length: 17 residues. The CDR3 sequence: CASSTPTNSSSYNEQFF.

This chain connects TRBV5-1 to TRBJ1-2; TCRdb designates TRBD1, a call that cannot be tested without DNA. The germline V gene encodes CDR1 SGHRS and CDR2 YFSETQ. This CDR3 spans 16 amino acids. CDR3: CASSPQILGQGDGYTF.

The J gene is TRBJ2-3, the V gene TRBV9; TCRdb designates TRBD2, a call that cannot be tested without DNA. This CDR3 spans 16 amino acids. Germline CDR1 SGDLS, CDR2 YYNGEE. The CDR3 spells CASSSRALGSTDTQYF.